This T cell receptor (beta chain) appears in the sequencing data of a study of beta chain features in type 1 diabetes. The study, taken as a whole, reports: Amplification by PCR could prefer shorter templates, with the same effect in patients and controls.

Expressed TCRB transcripts were sequenced after all isolated RNA was converted to cDNA. Here immunoSEQ multiplex PCR was the method, and the copy in TCRdb shows in-frame clones only, minus some. The repertoire holds hundreds of thousands of clones, roughly 12% seen once, with 0.015% to 0.02% in the top ten. CDR3 length equals 12 residues. Trimming removed 4 bases from V and 6 bases from J, with 10 bases in between. Germline CDR1 is MDHEN and CDR2 is SYDVKM. This clone occurred a few times. The antigen remains undetermined. The origin of this receptor is a man aged 18-30 years in good health. The material sequenced was naive CD4+ T cells from blood. V and J are TRBV28 and TRBJ2-7; D might be TRBD1 (6 bases). CDR3 region: CASSYYRAEQYF. Here the CDR3 DNA reads TGTGCCAGCAGTTACTACAGGGCCGAGCAGTACTTC.